This T cell receptor beta chain was observed in a study of CXCR3-negative and CXCR3-positive naive CD8 T cells. This CDR3 region has 14 residues. In germline, CDR1 is SEHNR, CDR2 FQNEAQ (reference sequence). Within the CD8+ T cell compartment, naive cells were CD45RO-CCR7+CD27+CD95-. Study-wide results and caveats: TRB CDR3s of CXCR3-positive naive cells were more hydrophobic than those of CXCR3-negative naive cells. The study found that naive CXCR3-negative and CXCR3-positive cells shared TRBV-TRBJ usage, while memory cells differed.

Concerning this clonotype: No antigen is known for it.

5' RACE that incorporated UMI labels was used to prepare the TRB cDNA libraries. Reprocessing the 5' RACE reads, TCRdb reports a single entry for every CDR3 protein and omits DNA. The sample table includes 84,000 or so distinct CDR3 sequences. The sequence was collected from a human donor in good health. Some clones in this sample may be carry-over from other donors' samples. Input material: naive CXCR3+ CD8+ T cells from blood. The subset was: CD45RO-CCR7+CD27+CD95- naive CD8+ T cells expressing CXCR3 (TNR3+). The rearrangement links TRBV7-9 to TRBJ2-2. The CDR3 reads CASSYLPNTGELFF.